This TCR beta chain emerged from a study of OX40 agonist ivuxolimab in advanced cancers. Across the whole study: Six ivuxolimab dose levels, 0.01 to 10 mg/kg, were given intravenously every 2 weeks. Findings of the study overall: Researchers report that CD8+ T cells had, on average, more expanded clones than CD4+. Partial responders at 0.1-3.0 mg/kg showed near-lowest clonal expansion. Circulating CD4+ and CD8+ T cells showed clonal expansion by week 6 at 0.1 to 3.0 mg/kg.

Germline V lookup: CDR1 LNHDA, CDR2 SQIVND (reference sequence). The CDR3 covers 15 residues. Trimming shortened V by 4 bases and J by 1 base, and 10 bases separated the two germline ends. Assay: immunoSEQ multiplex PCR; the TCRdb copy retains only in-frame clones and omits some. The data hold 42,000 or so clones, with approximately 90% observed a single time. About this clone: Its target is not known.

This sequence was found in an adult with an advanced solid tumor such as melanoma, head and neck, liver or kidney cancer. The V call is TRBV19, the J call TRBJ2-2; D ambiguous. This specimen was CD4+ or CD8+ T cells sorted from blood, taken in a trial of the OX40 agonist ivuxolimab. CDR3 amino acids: CASSTQTRNTGELFF. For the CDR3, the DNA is TGTGCCAGTAGTACCCAGACAAGGAACACCGGGGAGCTGTTTTTT. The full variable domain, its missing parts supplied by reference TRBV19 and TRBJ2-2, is DGGITQSPKYLFRKEGQNVTLSCEQNLNHDAMYWYRQDPGQGLRLIYYSQIVNDFQKGDIAEGYSVSREKKESFPLTVTSAQKNPTAFYLCASSTQTRNTGELFFGEGSRLTVL.